This is a list of T cell receptor beta chains from one sample in a study of Graves' ophthalmopathy and Graves' hyperthyroidism. TCRdb re-analysed the multiplex PCR reads in MiXCR, keeping a single row per CDR3 protein. Of about 740,000 distinct CDR3 sequences detected, around 40% appear once; the ten largest clones hold roughly 46%. The sample comprised peripheral blood. The receptor source for this set is an adult man with Graves' ophthalmopathy. Both conserved end residues are part of each CDR3. Each record gives: D gene, V gene, CDR3 length, clone size, J gene, CDR3 protein, CDR3 DNA. The D gene is left open where the match is weak. Where a row states a size, it is once, few, many or the class of an expanded clone; other rows omit it.

NA	TRBV12-3/TRBV12-4	14	many	TRBJ1-1	CASSFAGSNTEAFF	TGTGCCAGCAGTTTTGCAGGTTCGAACACTGAAGCTTTCTTT
TRBD1	TRBV24-1	16	few	TRBJ1-5	CASSPRQGGRSAPQHF	TGTGCCAGCAGTCCCCGACAGGGTGGGCGAAGTGCGCCCCAGCATTTT
NA	TRBV10-3	16	NA	TRBJ1-3	CAISESWTLSGNTIYF	TGTGCCATCAGTGAGTCTTGGACACTCTCTGGAAACACCATATATTTT
NA	TRBV7-9	13	once	TRBJ1-2	CASSLVGQGGYTF	TGTGCCAGCAGCTTAGTCGGGCAGGGGGGCTACACCTTC
NA	TRBV6-5	14	NA	TRBJ2-2	CASREGARTGELFF	TGTGCCAGCAGGGAGGGGGCTCGCACCGGGGAGCTGTTTTTT
NA	TRBV5-5	15	few	TRBJ2-7	CASSSLGSMGLEQYF	TGTGCCAGCAGCTCCCTCGGTTCTATGGGGCTCGAGCAGTACTTC
NA	TRBV9	15	once	TRBJ1-2	CASSRRYSRAHGYTF	TGTGCCAGCAGCCGAAGATACTCACGGGCGCATGGCTACACCTTC
NA	TRBV10-3	15	NA	TRBJ1-2	CAISPGPGENYGYTF	TGTGCCATCAGCCCGGGACCCGGGGAGAACTATGGCTACACCTTC
TRBD2	TRBV5-1	16	NA	TRBJ2-5	CASSTTTSGTQETQYF	TGCGCCAGCAGCACCACGACTAGCGGGACCCAAGAGACCCAGTACTTC
NA	TRBV2	13	many	TRBJ2-2	CASSKRVTGELFF	TGTGCCAGCAGTAAGAGGGTTACCGGGGAGCTGTTTTTT
TRBD1	TRBV14	15	NA	TRBJ1-2	CASSQDRGQNYGYTF	TGTGCCAGCAGCCAAGATAGGGGGCAGAACTATGGCTACACCTTC
TRBD2	TRBV29-1	16	many	TRBJ2-7	CSVRGTSGRAVYEQYF	TGCAGCGTGCGCGGGACTAGCGGGAGGGCGGTCTACGAGCAGTACTTC
TRBD1	TRBV25-1	17	NA	TRBJ1-4	CASSQDPPGTGREKLFF	TGTGCCAGCAGCCAAGATCCTCCCGGGACAGGGAGGGAAAAACTGTTTTTT
NA	TRBV2	11	NA	TRBJ2-5	CATRTEETQYF	TGTGCCACCCGAACCGAAGAGACCCAGTACTTC
NA	TRBV29-1	14	few	TRBJ2-2	CSVAQGGNTGELFF	TGCAGCGTTGCACAGGGAGGTAACACCGGGGAGCTGTTTTTT
NA	TRBV20-1	16	NA	TRBJ1-1	CGARDSMLGGDTEAFF	TGCGGTGCTAGAGATTCGATGCTAGGTGGTGACACTGAAGCTTTCTTT
NA	TRBV20-1	14	NA	TRBJ2-7	CSAREEGPSYEQYF	TGCAGTGCTAGAGAGGAGGGGCCCTCCTACGAGCAGTACTTC
NA	TRBV29-1	14	NA	TRBJ1-1	CSRDLRQGNTEAFF	TGCAGCAGAGACCTCAGGCAGGGGAACACTGAAGCTTTCTTT
NA	TRBV5-6	15	NA	TRBJ1-1	CASSSPSRDGPEAFF	TGTGCCAGCAGCTCGCCCAGTCGCGACGGTCCTGAAGCTTTCTTT
NA	TRBV6-1	12	NA	TRBJ2-5	CAAVGGVKTQYF	TGTGCCGCGGTTGGGGGAGTAAAGACCCAGTACTTC
NA	TRBV2	15	NA	TRBJ1-1	CASTPPRGEGSEAFF	TGTGCCAGCACCCCCCCCAGGGGAGAGGGCTCTGAAGCTTTCTTT
NA	TRBV12-3/TRBV12-4	12	many	TRBJ1-5	CASSLAGQPQHF	TGTGCCAGCAGTTTAGCAGGTCAGCCCCAGCATTTT
NA	TRBV6-5	13	few	TRBJ1-2	CASGEQGLSGYTF	TGTGCCAGCGGAGAGCAGGGGCTGAGTGGCTACACCTTC
TRBD1	TRBV7-2	16	NA	TRBJ2-7	CASSLVPTGGFCEQYF	TGTGCCAGCAGCTTAGTCCCCACAGGGGGGTTCTGCGAGCAGTACTTC
NA	TRBV24-1	13	NA	TRBJ1-5	CATSALAGNNEHF	TGTGCCACCAGTGCCCTAGCGGGGAACAATGAGCATTTT
TRBD2	TRBV6-2/TRBV6-3	15	NA	TRBJ2-7	CASSYAREVPYEQYF	TGTGCCAGCAGTTACGCGCGGGAGGTCCCCTACGAGCAGTACTTC
NA	TRBV20-1	11	NA	TRBJ1-1	CSAPKRTEAFF	TGCAGTGCCCCCAAGAGGACTGAAGCTTTCTTT
NA	TRBV7-9	13	many	TRBJ1-2	CASSQTTDYGYTF	TGTGCCAGCAGCCAGACGACCGACTATGGCTACACCTTC
TRBD1	TRBV29-1	13	NA	TRBJ1-6	CSVRTGDNSPLHF	TGCAGCGTCAGGACAGGGGATAATTCACCCCTCCACTTT
TRBD2	TRBV11-2	18	NA	TRBJ2-5	CASSPGTSGGPDPRTQYF	TGTGCCAGCAGCCCCGGGACTAGCGGGGGTCCGGACCCCAGGACCCAGTACTTC
NA	TRBV7-8	16	NA	TRBJ1-2	CASSLHGRTLGFGYTF	TGTGCCAGCAGCTTACACGGGCGGACCCTTGGGTTTGGCTACACCTTC
TRBD2	TRBV20-1	16	NA	TRBJ2-5	CSARELTGLAGETQYF	TGCAGTGCGAGGGAATTGACGGGACTAGCGGGAGAGACCCAGTACTTC
NA	TRBV2	12	NA	TRBJ1-1	CAISPTRAEAFF	TGTGCCATCAGTCCAACTAGGGCTGAAGCTTTCTTT
TRBD2	TRBV20-1	14	few	TRBJ2-5	CSAPFGGGRETQYF	TGCAGTGCTCCCTTTGGGGGAGGGCGGGAGACCCAGTACTTC
NA	TRBV24-1	15	NA	TRBJ1-5	CASSYLSDTDQPQHF	TGTGCCAGCAGTTACCTATCTGATACGGATCAGCCCCAGCATTTT
TRBD2	TRBV6-4	13	few	TRBJ2-5	CASSASGGETQYF	TGTGCCAGCAGTGCTTCGGGAGGAGAGACCCAGTACTTC
TRBD1	TRBV29-1	10	NA	TRBJ2-5	CSYYTGAQYF	TGCAGCTATTATACAGGGGCCCAGTACTTC
NA	TRBV5-1	13	many	TRBJ1-5	CASSFGIGQPQHF	TGCGCCAGCAGCTTTGGGATCGGTCAGCCCCAGCATTTT
TRBD1	TRBV7-9	13	many	TRBJ1-1	CASSHGPTGYAFF	TGTGCCAGCAGCCACGGGCCGACAGGGTACGCTTTCTTT
NA	TRBV19	15	NA	TRBJ2-5	CASSSLWGPEETQYF	TGTGCCAGTAGTTCCCTTTGGGGGCCGGAGGAGACCCAGTACTTC
TRBD1	TRBV29-1	13	many	TRBJ1-1	CSVHRQGVPEAFF	TGCAGCGTCCACAGACAGGGTGTACCTGAAGCTTTCTTT
NA	TRBV2	11	many	TRBJ1-4	CASGPREKLFF	TGTGCCAGCGGACCTAGGGAAAAACTGTTTTTT
TRBD1	TRBV25-1	12	NA	TRBJ1-2	CARKDRVDGYTF	TGTGCTCGTAAGGACAGGGTAGATGGCTACACCTTC
TRBD1	TRBV7-9	15	many	TRBJ1-1	CASSIQQGNYAEAFF	TGTGCCAGCAGCATTCAACAGGGGAACTACGCTGAAGCTTTCTTT
NA	TRBV19	15	NA	TRBJ2-5	CASSISPQPQETQYF	TGTGCCAGTAGTATTAGTCCACAGCCACAAGAGACCCAGTACTTC
NA	TRBV25-1	16	few	TRBJ1-3	CASSPHAGASGNTIYF	TGTGCCAGCAGTCCCCACGCCGGGGCCTCTGGAAACACCATATATTTT
TRBD1	TRBV7-9	15	many	TRBJ1-3	CASRWGMDRENTIYF	TGTGCCAGCAGATGGGGGATGGACAGGGAGAACACCATATATTTT
TRBD1	TRBV20-1	18	NA	TRBJ2-6	CSAGTPGTGGSGANVLTF	TGCAGTGCTGGAACCCCCGGGACAGGGGGCTCTGGGGCCAACGTCCTGACTTTC
NA	TRBV19	17	NA	TRBJ1-6	CASSQTGPEAWNSPLHF	TGTGCCAGTAGTCAGACAGGCCCTGAAGCGTGGAATTCACCCCTCCACTTT